A single sample gave rise to the 25 T cell receptor beta chains below, sequenced in a study of T cell repertoires in cytomegalovirus infection. Using its own MiXCR run on the reads, TCRdb lists one record per CDR3 protein. In the table there are approximately 750,000 distinct CDR3 sequences, roughly 36% of which are singletons. Sample: PBMCs. All receptors come from a human donor in good health (CMV status not recorded). Some clones in this sample may be carry-over from other donors' samples.

CDR3 bases: TGTGCCAGCAGCCCTTCTCGGGACAGGGGCTCAGATACGCAGTATTTT. Its protein is CASSPSRDRGSDTQYF. V and J are TRBV7-6 and TRBJ2-3; 10 bases align to TRBD1. With V trimmed by 5 bases and J by 4 bases, 9 bases remained unmatched. Germline V gives CDR1 SGHVS, CDR2 FNYEAQ. The CDR3 runs to 16 residues.

This rearrangement joins TRBV5-4 to TRBJ2-7, with D possibly being TRBD2 (6 bases). CDR3 length: 13 residues. V dropped 6 bases and J dropped 5 bases, with 15 bases sitting between them. Germline lookup yields CDR1 SGHNT and CDR2 YYREEE (reference sequence). CDR3 in amino acids: CASTERRGHEQYF. In DNA form, the CDR3 reads TGTGCCAGCACCGAGAGGAGGGGCCACGAGCAGTACTTC.

This clonotype was counted ten times or more. The chain carries TRBV28 and TRBJ2-4; D possibly corresponds to TRBD2 (5 bases). The CDR3 has 15 amino acids. Germline assignment: CDR1 MDHEN and CDR2 SYDVKM. The V end was cut by 8 bases, the J end by 7 bases, with 21 bases between. The CDR3 sequence is CASGGLAGIRNIQYF. The CDR3 DNA reads TGTGCCAGCGGTGGACTTGCCGGGATAAGGAACATTCAGTACTTC.

This chain links TRBV7-9 with TRBJ1-3; the match to TRBD1 covers 10 bases. The germline V gene encodes CDR1 SEHNR and CDR2 FQNEAQ (reference sequence). V shed 5 bases and J 5 bases; nucleotides not matched to a gene: 9. CDR3 length: 16 amino acids. CDR3 coding DNA: TGTGCCAGCAGCCGAAAACCGGGACAGGGGAGAAACACCATATATTTT. As protein: CASSRKPGQGRNTIYF. Looking up the rest from reference TRBV7-9 and TRBJ1-3 gives the full variable domain: DTGVSQNPRHKITKRGQNVTFRCDPISEHNRLYWYRQTLGQGPEFLTYFQNEAQLEKSRLLSDRFSAERPKGSFSTLEIQRTEQGDSAMYLCASSRKPGQGRNTIYFGEGSWLTVV.

The V and J genes are TRBV28 and TRBJ2-3; the D gene is possibly TRBD2 (7 bases). Germline CDR1 and CDR2: MDHEN and SYDVKM. Trimming took 5 bases from V and 5 from J, leaving 29 bases between them. This CDR3 is 19 amino acids long. The CDR3 DNA reads TGTGCCAGCAGTACCCTTTCCCCGGGGGGCTATGATATTAGAGATACGCAGTATTTT. Amino acids: CASSTLSPGGYDIRDTQYF.

This clonotype was observed a single time. Its ends do not fully match the called genes, so a read error is possible. The gene calls are TRBV7-9 and TRBJ1-2; TRBD1 is a possible D gene (5 bases). The CDR3 loop spans 13 amino acids. CDR1 and CDR2 from the germline V gene are SEHNR and FQNEAQ (reference sequence). The CDR3 sequence: CASSLERGLVYPF. In DNA, the CDR3 is TGTGCCAGCAGCCTAGAAAGGGGTCTTGTCTACCCCTTC. Supplemented by reference TRBV7-9 and TRBJ1-2, the full variable domain reads DTGVSQNPRHKITKRGQNVTFRCDPISEHNRLYWYRQTLGQGPEFLTYFQNEAQLEKSRLLSDRFSAERPKGSFSTLEIQRTEQGDSAMYLCASSLERGLVYPFGSGTRLTVV.

This clonotype came up many times. This sequence joins TRBV7-8 and TRBJ2-1, with D perhaps TRBD1 (6 bases). The V gene's germline CDR1 is SGHVS and CDR2 FQNEAQ. Between the trimmed V and J ends, which lost 5 bases and 10 bases, there was a span of 15 bases. The CDR3 spans 13 residues. The CDR3 DNA is TGTGCCAGCAGCCAACAGGGCGAGAGGGAGCAGTTCTTC. Its protein product is CASSQQGEREQFF.

This chain uses TRBV27 with TRBJ2-1, with D perhaps given as TRBD1 or TRBD2 (6 bases each). V lost 6 bases to trimming and J lost 3 bases, with 9 bases between them. Germline V gene sequence: CDR1 MNHEY, CDR2 SMNVEV (reference sequence). This CDR3 is built from 13 residues. In nucleotides, the CDR3 is TGTGCCAGCAGACAGGGAGGCTACAATGAGCAGTTCTTC. Translating it yields CASRQGGYNEQFF.

The chain joins TRBV7-8 to TRBJ1-5; possibly TRBD1 for D (6 bases). The V and J ends lost 6 bases and 0 bases respectively, with 18 bases between them. The length of the CDR3 is 17 residues. Germline lookup yields CDR1 SGHVS and CDR2 FQNEAQ. In DNA form, the CDR3 reads TGTGCCAGCAGTAGGACAGCTACCCTAAATAGCAATCAGCCCCAGCATTTT. This codes for CASSRTATLNSNQPQHF.

CDR3 nucleotides: TGTGCCAGCAGCTTATTTACAGCGGGAGTCAGCCACAATGAGCAGTTCTTC. Its protein is CASSLFTAGVSHNEQFF. The chain is built from TRBV7-8 and TRBJ2-1, with 8 bases that match TRBD2. This CDR3 spans 17 amino acids. Germline CDR1 is SGHVS and CDR2 is FQNEAQ. With V trimmed by 2 bases and J by 5 bases, 11 bases remained unmatched.

This clonotype showed up just a few times. The CDR3 spells CASSLKRGNTIYF. For the CDR3, the DNA is TGTGCCAGCAGTTTAAAGCGTGGAAACACCATATATTTT. The rearrangement uses TRBV27 and TRBJ1-3; no definite D call. CDR3 length: 13 residues. Germline V gene lookup returns CDR1 MNHEY and CDR2 SMNVEV (reference sequence). V was cut by 2 bases and J by 3 bases, with 5 bases left in between.

This clonotype has only one observation. J is TRBJ2-7 and V is TRBV12-3 or TRBV12-4; tentative D call: TRBD2 (6 bases). CDR3 length: 18 residues. V shed 2 bases and J shed 4 bases, with 24 bases lying between them. The CDR3 DNA reads as TGTGCCAGCAGTTTACAGTCGGGCGGGGCAGGGATCACGTACGAGCAGTACTTC. It specifies CASSLQSGGAGITYEQYF.

The gene calls are TRBV5-4 and TRBJ1-6; TRBD1 agrees at 9 bases. J was trimmed by 9 bases and V by 4 bases; bases with no gene match: 5. This CDR3 has 14 residues. Germline CDR1 SGHNT, CDR2 YYREEE (reference sequence). CDR3 nucleotide sequence: TGTGCCAGCAGCGGAGGGACAGGGACTTCACCCCTCCACTTT. Translating gives CASSGGTGTSPLHF.

This chain joins TRBV6-6 and TRBJ2-3; perhaps TRBD1 as D (6 bases). The CDR3 is 15 residues long. With 3 bases removed from V and 5 bases from J, the gap between germline ends came to 15 bases. Germline lookup yields CDR1 MNHNY and CDR2 SVGAGI (reference sequence). CDR3 region: CASSYGQGRVDTQYF. For the CDR3, the DNA is TGTGCCAGCAGTTATGGGCAGGGGCGGGTAGATACGCAGTATTTT.

The chain carries TRBV2 and TRBJ1-5; 9 bases align to TRBD1. CDR3 length: 16 residues. Germline V lookup: CDR1 SNHLY, CDR2 FYNNEI. Trimming removed 3 bases from V and 7 bases from J; junction bases left unmatched: 10. CDR3 sequence (DNA): TGTGCCAGCAGTGAGCGTAGGACAGGGGTCTACCAGCCCCAGCATTTT. Protein product: CASSERRTGVYQPQHF.

The J gene is TRBJ2-7, the V gene TRBV14; D unclear. CDR1 is SGHDN and CDR2 is FVKESK in the germline V gene. CDR3 length equals 12 residues. The ends were cut back, 1 base at V and 3 bases at J, with 4 bases in the middle. CDR3 residues: CASSQVIYEQYF. In DNA, the CDR3 is TGTGCCAGCAGCCAAGTTATCTACGAGCAGTACTTC.

Concerning this clonotype itself: At one end, the junction sequence differs from germline, possibly due to a read error. The V gene is TRBV4-1, the J gene TRBJ1-1; D is unclear. The CDR3 runs 12 residues. Germline-derived CDR1 and CDR2 are MGHRA and YSYEKL. CDR3 loop: CTSGELNTEAFF. As DNA, the CDR3 is TGCACCAGCGGAGAGTTAAACACTGAAGCTTTCTTT.

About this clonotype itself: One junction end does not reproduce the germline sequence, and a read error may be involved. This chain uses TRBV28 with TRBJ2-3; TRBD2 aligns across 10 bases. The length of the CDR3 is 16 residues. Germline V lookup: CDR1 MDHEN, CDR2 SYDVKM. The CDR3 bases are TGTGCCAGCAGTCCATTAGCGGGGGGCAGGGCAGATACGCCGTATTTT. Translating it yields CASSPLAGGRADTPYF.

The CDR3 DNA reads TGTGCCAGCAGCCCCGGGGGGACGGTCGGCTACACCTTC. Translating it yields CASSPGGTVGYTF. The chain combines TRBV7-2 with TRBJ1-2, with a tentative D call TRBD1 (5 bases). V lost 5 bases and J 8 bases, leaving 15 bases between the germline ends. Per the germline V gene, CDR1 is SGHTA and CDR2 is FQGNSA. This CDR3 is 13 amino acids long.

The rearrangement links TRBV7-2 to TRBJ1-1, with a tentative D call TRBD1 (5 bases). V was trimmed by 9 bases and J by 11 bases, leaving 22 bases between them. The CDR3 covers 13 residues. CDR1 SGHTA and CDR2 FQGNSA come from the germline V gene. The CDR3 spells CARSLGEGLIAFF. As DNA, the CDR3 is TGTGCCAGAAGCCTAGGGGAGGGACTCATTGCTTTCTTT.

A few counts support this clonotype. The chain has TRBV7-6 and TRBJ2-2; the D is unclear. The germline gives CDR1 SGHVS, CDR2 FNYEAQ. The CDR3 loop spans 18 amino acids. Between the trimmed V and J ends, which lost 0 bases and 2 bases, there was a span of 16 bases. The CDR3 region has the DNA TGTGCCAGCAGCTTAGCCCCGGCAGGCGCTGCCAACACCGGGGAGCTGTTTTTT. Its translation is CASSLAPAGAANTGELFF. Together with reference TRBV7-6 and TRBJ2-2, the CDR3 gives the full variable domain: GAGVSQSPRYKVTKRGQDVALRCDPISGHVSLYWYRQALGQGPEFLTYFNYEAQQDKSGLPNDRFSAERPEGSISTLTIQRTEQRDSAMYRCASSLAPAGAANTGELFFGEGSRLTVL.

The chain joins TRBV5-6 to TRBJ2-6; no firm D call. The CDR3 consists of 15 residues. The ends were cut back, 7 bases at V and 0 bases at J, with 11 bases in the middle. CDR1 is SGHDT, CDR2 YYEEEE, per germline. The CDR3 bases are TGTGCCAGCTATCTACGGAGCTCTGGGGCCAACGTCCTGACTTTC. Translated, it gives CASYLRSSGANVLTF.

This sequence joins TRBV12-3 or TRBV12-4 and TRBJ1-4; D is possibly TRBD1 (5 bases). This CDR3 is built from 12 residues. Trimming cost V 5 bases and J 8 bases, with 9 bases left between them. In DNA form, the CDR3 reads TGTGCCAGCAGTCCGGGACCGGAAAAACTGTTTTTT. This codes for CASSPGPEKLFF.

V usage is TRBV7-9 and J usage is TRBJ2-2; TRBD1 matches 7 bases. Germline values: CDR1 SEHNR, CDR2 FQNEAQ (reference sequence). This CDR3 has 15 residues. V lost 3 bases to trimming and J lost 1 base; unmatched junction nucleotides: 2. CDR3 bases: TGTGCCAGCAGCTTTGGACAGGAGAACACCGGGGAGCTGTTTTTT. Translated, it gives CASSFGQENTGELFF.

The chain has TRBV2 and TRBJ2-7; D is undetermined. The V and J ends lost 1 base and 2 bases respectively, with 12 bases between them. The CDR3 runs 15 residues. The germline CDR1 and CDR2 sequences are SNHLY and FYNNEI. Here the CDR3 DNA reads TGTGCCAGCAGTGAAGTGGGCAGTCCTCCCTACGAGCAGTACTTC. Translating it yields CASSEVGSPPYEQYF.